These 14 T cell receptor beta chains originate from one sample sequenced in a study of human T cells and chemical hapten exposure. The time point denotes: patch test 1, 2 weeks after DPC sensitization. The treatment is: therapeutic diphenylcyclopropenone sensitization with weekly scalp DPC. TCRdb passed the RACE reads through MiXCR, listing each CDR3 protein once. The sample contains over 95,000 distinct CDR3 sequences, 9.5% to 15% of which appear only once. The sequenced sample was whole blood, obtained in connection with sensitization to the hapten diphenylcyclopropenone (DPC). The source of these receptors is a woman aged 40 to 49 with alopecia areata. Some clones in this sample may be carry-over from other donors' samples.

Only a few counts were recorded for this clonotype. The chain uses TRBV4-3 and TRBJ2-7, with 7 bases identical to TRBD1. Germline assignment: CDR1 LGHNA and CDR2 YSLEER. The CDR3 consists of 17 residues. The V segment lost 3 bases and the J segment 2 bases; nucleotides outside the gene matches: 13. The CDR3 DNA is TGCGCCAGCAGCCAGAGCTTCGGGACAGCGCAGACCTACGAGCAGTACTTC. It translates to CASSQSFGTAQTYEQYF.

The chain links TRBV19 to TRBJ2-3, with no clear D. Trimming left V 2 bases short and J 2 bases short, with 8 bases between. CDR3 length: 14 amino acids. Germline CDR1 is LNHDA and CDR2 is SQIVND (reference sequence). CDR3 sequence: CASSISRLTDTQYF. The CDR3 nucleotides are TGTGCCAGTAGTATATCTAGGCTCACAGATACGCAGTATTTT.

The DNA of the CDR3 is TGTGCCAGCAGTTACGGGTCGCCTAATTCACCCCTCCACTTT. The encoded protein is CASSYGSPNSPLHF. V usage is TRBV6-6 and J usage is TRBJ1-6; D not resolved. CDR1 is MNHNY, CDR2 SVGAGI, per germline (reference sequence). The ends were cut back, 2 bases at V and 6 bases at J, with 8 bases in the middle. There are 14 residues in the CDR3.

V and J are TRBV6-1 and TRBJ1-5; possible D gene TRBD1, 5 bases. Germline CDR1 is MNHNS and CDR2 is SASEGT. This CDR3 comprises 15 residues. The V end lost 0 bases, the J end lost 4 bases, and 10 bases lay between the germline ends. The CDR3 loop reads CASSEASAGNQPQHF. CDR3 sequence (DNA): TGTGCCAGCAGTGAAGCGTCGGCAGGGAATCAGCCCCAGCATTTT.

This clonotype was detected many times. CDR3 sequence (DNA): TGTGCCAGCAGCCAGATGAGCAATGAGCAGTTCTTC. This translates into CASSQMSNEQFF. The chain carries TRBV11-2 and TRBJ2-1; D is unclear. Germline V gene data show CDR1 as SGHAT and CDR2 as FQNNGV. The CDR3 has 12 residues. Trimming removed 5 bases from V and 6 bases from J, with 8 bases in between. Together with reference TRBV11-2 and TRBJ2-1, the CDR3 gives the full variable domain: EAGVAQSPRYKIIEKRQSVAFWCNPISGHATLYWYQQILGQGPKLLIQFQNNGVVDDSQLPKDRFSAERLKGVDSTLKIQPAKLEDSAVYLCASSQMSNEQFFGPGTRLTVL.

The chain combines TRBV5-1 with TRBJ1-2; tentative D call: TRBD1 (5 bases). The germline gives CDR1 SGHRS, CDR2 YFSETQ. The CDR3 extends over 14 amino acids. The V gene lost 5 bases and the J gene lost 6 bases, with 17 bases spanning the gap. The CDR3 reads CASRIGQGEDGYTF. In DNA, the CDR3 is TGCGCCAGCAGGATCGGGCAAGGGGAGGATGGCTACACCTTC. Complete variable domain (other parts from reference TRBV5-1 and TRBJ1-2): KAGVTQTPRYLIKTRGQQVTLSCSPISGHRSVSWYQQTPGQGLQFLFEYFSETQRNKGNFPGRFSGRQFSNSRSEMNVSTLELGDSALYLCASRIGQGEDGYTFGSGTRLTVV.

This clonotype came up many times. The J gene is TRBJ1-4, the V gene TRBV18; no clear D gene. Germline V gives CDR1 KGHSH, CDR2 LQKENI. V lost 4 bases and J 1 base, leaving 7 bases between the germline ends. CDR3 size: 14 residues. Here the CDR3 reads CASSRMGTNEKLFF. The CDR3 bases are TGTGCCAGCTCACGAATGGGAACTAATGAAAAACTGTTTTTT. The full variable domain, its missing parts supplied by reference TRBV18 and TRBJ1-4, is NAGVMQNPRHLVRRRGQEARLRCSPMKGHSHVYWYRQLPEEGLKFMVYLQKENIIDESGMPKERFSAEFPKEGPSILRIQQVVRGDSAAYFCASSRMGTNEKLFFGSGTQLSVL.

Only a few counts were recorded for this clonotype. The chain is built from TRBV6-1 and TRBJ1-1, with 8 positions matching TRBD1. The CDR3 runs to 13 residues. In germline, CDR1 is MNHNS, CDR2 SASEGT. After removal of 8 bases from V and 2 bases from J, the junction contained 4 bases not matched to a gene. CDR3 in amino acids: CASRQGTNTEAFF. CDR3 nucleotides: TGTGCCAGCCGACAGGGGACCAACACTGAAGCTTTCTTT.

The V call is TRBV12-3 or TRBV12-4, the J call TRBJ2-7; the D is unclear. V lost 4 bases and J lost 2, with 9 bases in between. The CDR3 is 13 residues long. The CDR3 bases are TGTGCCAGCAGTTCGACTTCCCCCTACGAGCAGTACTTC. It translates to CASSSTSPYEQYF.

This clonotype showed up just a few times. V gene TRBV19 combines with J gene TRBJ2-3, with D perhaps matching TRBD2 (6 bases). The germline V gene has CDR1 LNHDA and CDR2 SQIVND (reference sequence). CDR3 length: 16 residues. Trimming removed 11 bases from V and 2 bases from J, with 23 bases in between. CDR3 sequence: CASTSMGGGFTDTQYF. The DNA for the CDR3 is TGTGCCTCGACCTCCATGGGGGGTGGTTTCACAGATACGCAGTATTTT. Complete variable domain (other parts from reference TRBV19 and TRBJ2-3): DGGITQSPKYLFRKEGQNVTLSCEQNLNHDAMYWYRQDPGQGLRLIYYSQIVNDFQKGDIAEGYSVSREKKESFPLTVTSAQKNPTAFYLCASTSMGGGFTDTQYFGPGTRLTVL.

This clonotype has just a few counts. The chain carries TRBV18 and TRBJ2-1; D may be TRBD2 (6 bases). Trimming took 0 bases from V and 4 from J, leaving 13 bases between them. Germline values: CDR1 KGHSH, CDR2 LQKENI. This CDR3 region has 16 residues. The CDR3 reads CASSPPERAVYNEQFF. CDR3 bases: TGTGCCAGCTCACCACCAGAGCGGGCTGTATACAATGAGCAGTTCTTC.

This clonotype was counted many times. The chain couples TRBV4-1 to TRBJ2-7; 13 bases are shared with TRBD2. Germline V gene lookup returns CDR1 MGHRA and CDR2 YSYEKL. The CDR3 is 16 residues long. V shed 1 base and J 4 bases; nucleotides not matched to a gene: 4. The CDR3 here is CASSQAGTSGTYEQYF. The DNA of the CDR3 is TGCGCCAGCAGCCAAGCCGGGACTAGCGGGACTTACGAGCAGTACTTC.

This clonotype turned up a few times. The V and J genes are TRBV29-1 and TRBJ2-3; D is possibly TRBD2 (5 bases). Trimming took off 4 bases at V and 4 bases at J, with 9 bases between the two ends. Germline values: CDR1 SQVTM, CDR2 ANQGSEA. The length of the CDR3 is 12 residues. CDR3 amino acids: CSVVEVADTQYF. The CDR3 DNA is TGCAGCGTTGTGGAGGTCGCAGATACGCAGTATTTT.

In this sample, this clonotype turned up once. One end of the junction varies from germline; a read error may be responsible. This sequence joins TRBV11-1 and TRBJ2-3; either TRBD1 or TRBD2 may fit D (5 bases each). The CDR3 contains 12 residues. The germline gives CDR1 SGHAT, CDR2 FQDESV (reference sequence). Here the CDR3 DNA reads TGTGCCAGCAGCCAAGAAGGGACGGCTCCGCTCTTT. Its translation: CASSQEGTAPLF. Full variable domain (remainder filled in from reference TRBV11-1 and TRBJ2-3): EAEVAQSPRYKITEKSQAVAFWCDPISGHATLYWYRQILGQGPELLVQFQDESVVDDSQLPKDRFSAERLKGVDSTLKIQPAELGDSAMYLCASSQEGTAPLFGPGTRLTVL.